This entry lists 15 T cell receptor beta chains sequenced from one sample in a study of blood T cell repertoires in COVID-19. Sequencing used immunoSEQ multiplex PCR; TCRdb keeps in-frame clones, though not all of them. The profile shows approximately 190,000 clones, more than 75% of them singletons. Sequences were obtained from peripheral blood. All receptors derive from a man aged 40-55 years with active or convalescent COVID-19.

Concerning this clone: Other DNA sequences from this sample encode an identical CDR3 as well. The chain employs TRBV12-3 or TRBV12-4 and TRBJ2-1; TRBD1 is a possible D gene (6 bases). The V and J ends lost 5 bases and 7 bases respectively, with 9 bases between them. The CDR3 has 12 amino acids. The CDR3 sequence is CASSRTDNEQFF. The CDR3 bases are TGTGCCAGCAGTCGGACAGATAATGAGCAGTTCTTC.

V gene TRBV20-1 combines with J gene TRBJ2-3; D gene uncertain. With 6 bases removed from V and 2 bases from J, the gap between germline ends came to 6 bases. Germline values: CDR1 DFQATT, CDR2 SNEGSKA (reference sequence). The CDR3 length is 11 residues. The CDR3 sequence is CSAAPTDTQYF. CDR3 DNA sequence: TGCAGTGCAGCCCCCACAGATACGCAGTATTTT.

V and J are TRBV27 and TRBJ1-2; possible D gene TRBD1, 5 bases. From germline, CDR1 is MNHEY and CDR2 SMNVEV (reference sequence). CDR3 length: 14 amino acids. The V end was cut by 0 bases, the J end by 4 bases, with 9 bases between. In DNA form, the CDR3 reads TGTGCCAGCAGTTTATCGGGGGGGGGCTATGGCTACACCTTC. It specifies CASSLSGGGYGYTF.

This CDR3 is CASSSGTSGVDEQFF. DNA for the CDR3: TGCGCCAGCAGCTCTGGGACTAGCGGGGTTGATGAGCAGTTCTTC. This chain connects TRBV5-1 to TRBJ2-1; 13 bases align to TRBD2. The trim removed 3 bases at V and 8 bases at J, leaving 5 bases unmatched. The CDR3 extends over 15 amino acids. CDR1 is SGHRS, CDR2 YFSETQ, per germline. Supplemented by reference TRBV5-1 and TRBJ2-1, the full variable domain reads KAGVTQTPRYLIKTRGQQVTLSCSPISGHRSVSWYQQTPGQGLQFLFEYFSETQRNKGNFPGRFSGRQFSNSRSEMNVSTLELGDSALYLCASSSGTSGVDEQFFGPGTRLTVL.

Only one count was recorded for this clone. This sequence joins TRBV14 and TRBJ1-1; 7 positions match TRBD1. Trimming took 2 bases from V and 4 from J; bases not matched to a gene: 10. Germline V lookup: CDR1 SGHDN, CDR2 FVKESK. The CDR3 has 16 residues. CDR3 in DNA: TGTGCCAGCAGCCAATTGCGAGGGGGCTGGGCCACTGAAGCTTTCTTT. Protein sequence: CASSQLRGGWATEAFF.

In its sample, this clone was seen once. The CDR3 region is CASSLAGQGRSSNQPQHF. The CDR3 region has the DNA TGTGCCAGCAGTCTCGCCGGACAGGGCCGTTCAAGCAATCAGCCCCAGCATTTT. The chain uses TRBV27 and TRBJ1-5, with TRBD1 matching 8 bases. The CDR3 length is 18 residues. Germline CDR1 and CDR2: MNHEY and SMNVEV (reference sequence). After removal of 5 bases from V and 1 base from J, the junction contained 13 bases not matched to a gene.

The CDR3 protein is CASSLGLGGYTDTQYF. In DNA, the CDR3 is TGTGCCAGCAGCTTAGGTCTCGGGGGATACACAGATACGCAGTATTTT. The V call is TRBV11-2, the J call TRBJ2-3; tentative D call: TRBD2 (6 bases). Trimming removed 1 base from V and 2 bases from J, with 13 bases in between. Per the germline V gene, CDR1 is SGHAT and CDR2 is FQNNGV. There are 16 residues in the CDR3.

The sample holds a few counts of this clone. This chain links TRBV5-1 with TRBJ1-2; a possible D gene is TRBD1 (6 bases). Between the trimmed V and J ends, which lost 0 bases and 8 bases, there was a span of 14 bases. The germline V gene has CDR1 SGHRS and CDR2 YFSETQ. CDR3 length: 14 amino acids. CDR3 sequence (DNA): TGCGCCAGCAGCTTGGACAGGGTTTTGGGGGGCTACACCTTC. It yields the protein CASSLDRVLGGYTF.

CDR3 protein: CATSDTGTSMGANVLTF. The CDR3 region has the DNA TGTGCCACCAGTGACACCGGGACTAGCATGGGGGCCAACGTCCTGACTTTC. The rearrangement joins TRBV24-1 to TRBJ2-6; 9 bases map to TRBD2. CDR3 size: 17 residues. V trimming: 4 bases; J trimming: 4 bases; junction bases outside the gene matches: 7. Germline loops: CDR1 KGHDR, CDR2 SFDVKD.

This clone was picked up a small number of times. The V gene is TRBV11-2, the J gene TRBJ2-7; TRBD1 might be the D (6 bases). Germline CDR1 SGHAT, CDR2 FQNNGV. This CDR3 contains 14 residues. V was cut by 5 bases and J by 2 bases, with 13 bases left in between. This chain's CDR3 is CASSLQRQAYEQYF. CDR3 bases: TGTGCCAGCAGCCTACAACGACAGGCCTACGAGCAGTACTTC.

The gene calls are TRBV20-1 and TRBJ1-4, with a possible D match to TRBD1 (5 bases). Germline-derived CDR1 and CDR2 are DFQATT and SNEGSKA (reference sequence). The CDR3 loop spans 14 amino acids. V dropped 3 bases and J dropped 4 bases, with 12 bases sitting between them. CDR3 nucleotide sequence: TGCAGTGCTAGTAAGGGGACTCGTAATGAAAAACTGTTTTTT. Translation: CSASKGTRNEKLFF.

The chain carries TRBV24-1 and TRBJ1-2; 9 nucleotides line up with TRBD1. V trimming: 5 bases; J trimming: 4 bases; junction bases outside the gene matches: 13. Looked up from germline, CDR1 is KGHDR and CDR2 is SFDVKD. The CDR3 sequence is 17 residues long. The CDR3 region is CATSGDPGQGFGYGYTF. CDR3 in DNA: TGTGCCACCAGTGGGGACCCGGGACAGGGTTTCGGCTATGGCTACACCTTC.

The rearrangement uses TRBV5-1 and TRBJ1-1; D not resolved. The CDR3 length is 14 residues. Trimming stripped 5 bases from V and 1 base from J, with 12 bases between. Germline values: CDR1 SGHRS, CDR2 YFSETQ. CDR3 sequence (DNA): TGCGCCAGCAGGATACAGATCGGGAACACTGAAGCTTTCTTT. As protein: CASRIQIGNTEAFF.

This chain connects TRBV19 to TRBJ1-5; 9 bases line up with TRBD1. Germline values: CDR1 LNHDA, CDR2 SQIVND (reference sequence). The CDR3 totals 15 residues. The V gene end was trimmed by 8 bases and the J gene end by 0 bases; junction bases not matched to a gene: 5. The CDR3 loop is CASGDRVGSNQPQHF. The CDR3 DNA is TGTGCCAGTGGGGACAGGGTTGGTAGCAATCAGCCCCAGCATTTT.

The rearrangement joins TRBV19 to TRBJ2-1, with 7 bases that match TRBD2. Unmatched junction bases numbered 11, after V lost 5 bases and J lost 4 bases. Germline CDR1 reads LNHDA; CDR2 reads SQIVND (reference sequence). The CDR3 is made up of 16 amino acids. The CDR3 reads CASSATASGIYNEQFF. CDR3 DNA sequence: TGTGCCAGTAGTGCCACAGCTAGCGGTATATACAATGAGCAGTTCTTC.